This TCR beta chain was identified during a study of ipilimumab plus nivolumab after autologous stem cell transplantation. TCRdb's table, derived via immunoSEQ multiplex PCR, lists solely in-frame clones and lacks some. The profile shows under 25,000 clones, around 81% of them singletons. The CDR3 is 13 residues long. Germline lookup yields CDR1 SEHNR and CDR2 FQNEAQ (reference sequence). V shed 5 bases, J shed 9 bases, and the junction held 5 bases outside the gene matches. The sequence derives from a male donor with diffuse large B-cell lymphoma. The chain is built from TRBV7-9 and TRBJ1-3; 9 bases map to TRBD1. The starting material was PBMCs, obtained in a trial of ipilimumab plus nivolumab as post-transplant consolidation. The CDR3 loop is CASSLGTGFTIYF. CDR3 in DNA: TGTGCCAGCAGCCTAGGGACAGGGTTCACCATATATTTT.